The present entry profiles one TCR beta chain with its context. The antigen is not known. This sample is drawn from a study of breast tumors, draining lymph nodes, adjacent tissues. This CDR3 comprises 16 residues. V was pared by 6 bases and J by 6 bases, with 11 bases of the junction left unmatched. In germline, CDR1 is SGHAT, CDR2 FQNNGV. The lymph nodes were axillary draining lymph nodes from breast cancer patients. Findings of the study overall: Tumors had less TCR diversity than lymph nodes, more than nontumor tissue. The lymph node origin of tumor T cells was framed as consistent with a hypothesis, not demonstrated. Findings are consistent with lymph node origin and intratumoral expansion of most tumor T cells. Tumor and nontumor repertoires were significantly more similar in luminal-like than in basal-like breast cancer.

TCRdb ran MiXCR on the multiplex PCR reads and lists one entry per CDR3 protein. This table holds about 230,000 distinct CDR3 sequences, roughly 32% found once. This clonotype originated in a female donor with breast cancer. Some clones in this sample may be carry-over from other donors' samples. The chain couples TRBV11-2 to TRBJ1-3; 10 bases map to TRBD1. The sample was axillary lymph node tissue. The CDR3: CASSAPGQGIENTIYF. CDR3 DNA: TGTGCCAGCAGTGCCCCGGGACAGGGGATTGAAAACACCATATATTTT.